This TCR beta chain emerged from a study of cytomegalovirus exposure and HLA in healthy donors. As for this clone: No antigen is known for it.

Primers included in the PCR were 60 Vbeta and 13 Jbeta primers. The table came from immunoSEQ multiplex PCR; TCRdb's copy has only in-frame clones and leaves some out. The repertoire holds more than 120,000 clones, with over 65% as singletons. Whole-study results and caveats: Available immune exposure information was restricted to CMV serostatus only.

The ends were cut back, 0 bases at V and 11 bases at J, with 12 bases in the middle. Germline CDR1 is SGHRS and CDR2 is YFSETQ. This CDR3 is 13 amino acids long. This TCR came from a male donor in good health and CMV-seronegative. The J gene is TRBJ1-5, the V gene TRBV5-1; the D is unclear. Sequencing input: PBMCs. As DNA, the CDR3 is TGCGCCAGCAGCTTGGTAGGTACGGGGACCCAGCATTTT. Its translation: CASSLVGTGTQHF.